This T cell receptor (beta chain) was captured by sequencing in a study of T cell repertoires in cytomegalovirus infection. Across the whole study: Epitope selection comprised recently identified HLA-C-restricted CMV epitopes and well-studied HLA-B-restricted CMV epitopes.

The study, taken as a whole, reports: CMV-specific TCR beta clonotypes restricted by HLA-C dominated the ex vivo response.

A word on this clonotype: Its matching antigen is unknown.

A single record per CDR3 protein comes from TCRdb applying MiXCR to the reads. The sample has approximately 770,000 distinct CDR3 sequences, about 27% seen once. CDR1 is SGHVS and CDR2 is FNYEAQ in the germline V gene. This CDR3 comprises 13 residues. The J segment lost 8 bases and the V segment lost 5 bases, leaving 5 bases of the junction unmatched. This clonotype originated in a human donor in good health (CMV status not recorded). Some clones in this sample may be carry-over from other donors' samples. The material sequenced was cultured CD8+ T cells from PBMCs, taken from culture after CMV antigen stimulation. The chain couples TRBV7-6 to TRBJ1-2; TRBD1 agrees at 10 bases. In DNA form, the CDR3 reads TGTGCCAGCAGCACTGACAGGGGGCAAGGCTACACCTTC. This encodes CASSTDRGQGYTF. Full variable domain (remainder filled in from reference TRBV7-6 and TRBJ1-2): GAGVSQSPRYKVTKRGQDVALRCDPISGHVSLYWYRQALGQGPEFLTYFNYEAQQDKSGLPNDRFSAERPEGSISTLTIQRTEQRDSAMYRCASSTDRGQGYTFGSGTRLTVV.